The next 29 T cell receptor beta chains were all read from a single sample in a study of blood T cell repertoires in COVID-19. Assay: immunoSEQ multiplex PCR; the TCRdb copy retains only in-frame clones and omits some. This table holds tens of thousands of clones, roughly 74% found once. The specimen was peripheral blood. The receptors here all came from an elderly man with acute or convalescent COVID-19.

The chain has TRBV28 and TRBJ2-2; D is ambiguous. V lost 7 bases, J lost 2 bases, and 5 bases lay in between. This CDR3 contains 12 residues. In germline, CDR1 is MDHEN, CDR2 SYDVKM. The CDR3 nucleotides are TGTGCCAGCAACTCTAACACCGGGGAGCTGTTTTTT. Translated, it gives CASNSNTGELFF.

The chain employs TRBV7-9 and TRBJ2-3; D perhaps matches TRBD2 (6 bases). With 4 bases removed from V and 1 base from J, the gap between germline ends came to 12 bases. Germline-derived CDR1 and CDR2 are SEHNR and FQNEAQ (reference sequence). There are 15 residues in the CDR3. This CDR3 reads CASSWGLGGTDTQYF. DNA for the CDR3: TGTGCCAGCAGCTGGGGACTCGGAGGCACAGATACGCAGTATTTT.

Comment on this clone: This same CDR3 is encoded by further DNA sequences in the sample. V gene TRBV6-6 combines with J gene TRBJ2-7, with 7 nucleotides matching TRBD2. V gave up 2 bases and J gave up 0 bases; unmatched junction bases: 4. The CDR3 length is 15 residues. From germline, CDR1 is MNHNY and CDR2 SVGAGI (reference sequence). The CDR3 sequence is CASSYDGGSSYEQYF. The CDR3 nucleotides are TGTGCCAGCAGTTACGACGGCGGGAGCTCCTACGAGCAGTACTTC.

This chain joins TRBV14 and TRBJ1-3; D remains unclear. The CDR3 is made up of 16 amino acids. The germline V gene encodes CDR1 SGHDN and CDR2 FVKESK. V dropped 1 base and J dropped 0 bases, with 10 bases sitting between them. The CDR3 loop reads CASSQVGSFSGNTIYF. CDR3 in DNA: TGTGCCAGCAGCCAAGTGGGCAGTTTCTCTGGAAACACCATATATTTT.

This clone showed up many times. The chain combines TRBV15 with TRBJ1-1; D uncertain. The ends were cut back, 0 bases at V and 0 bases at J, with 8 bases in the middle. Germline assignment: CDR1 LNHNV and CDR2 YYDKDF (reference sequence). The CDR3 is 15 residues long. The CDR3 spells CATSRDKQMNTEAFF. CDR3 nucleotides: TGTGCCACCAGCAGAGATAAACAGATGAACACTGAAGCTTTCTTT.

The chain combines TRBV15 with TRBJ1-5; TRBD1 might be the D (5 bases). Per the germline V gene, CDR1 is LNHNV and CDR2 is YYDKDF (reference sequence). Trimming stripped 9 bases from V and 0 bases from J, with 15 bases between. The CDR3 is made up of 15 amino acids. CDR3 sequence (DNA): TGTGCCACAAAGGGGCAGGATCCTAGCAATCAGCCCCAGCATTTT. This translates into CATKGQDPSNQPQHF.

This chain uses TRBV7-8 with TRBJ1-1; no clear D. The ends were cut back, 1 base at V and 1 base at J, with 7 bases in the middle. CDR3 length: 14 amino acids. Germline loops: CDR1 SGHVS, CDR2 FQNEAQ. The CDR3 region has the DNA TGTGCCAGCAGCTTAGTTACGGGGAACACTGAAGCTTTCTTT. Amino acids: CASSLVTGNTEAFF.

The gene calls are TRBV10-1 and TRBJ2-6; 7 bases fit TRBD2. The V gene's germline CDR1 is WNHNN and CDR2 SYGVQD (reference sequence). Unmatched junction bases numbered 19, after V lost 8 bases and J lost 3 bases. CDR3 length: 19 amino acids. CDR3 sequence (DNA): TGCGCCAGCGGCGTGGGGCGGGAGATTTGGATGGATGGGGCCAACGTCCTGACTTTC. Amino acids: CASGVGREIWMDGANVLTF.

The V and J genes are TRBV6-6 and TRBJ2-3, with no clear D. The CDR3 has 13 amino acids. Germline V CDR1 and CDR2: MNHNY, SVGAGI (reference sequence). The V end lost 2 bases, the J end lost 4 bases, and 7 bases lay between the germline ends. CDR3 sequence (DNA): TGTGCCAGCAGTTACGCGGTCGCAGATACGCAGTATTTT. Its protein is CASSYAVADTQYF.

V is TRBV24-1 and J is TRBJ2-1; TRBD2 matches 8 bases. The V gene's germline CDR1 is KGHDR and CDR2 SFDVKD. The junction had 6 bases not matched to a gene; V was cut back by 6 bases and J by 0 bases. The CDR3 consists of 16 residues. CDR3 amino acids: CATSSRLASSYNEQFF. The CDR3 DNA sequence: TGTGCCACCAGTTCCCGACTAGCGAGCTCCTACAATGAGCAGTTCTTC.

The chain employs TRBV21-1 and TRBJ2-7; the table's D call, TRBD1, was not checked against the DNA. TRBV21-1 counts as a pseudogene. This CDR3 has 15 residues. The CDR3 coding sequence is TGTGCCAGCAGCAAAGGGCCGGGACAGTCCTACGAGCAGTACTTC. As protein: CASSKGPGQSYEQYF.

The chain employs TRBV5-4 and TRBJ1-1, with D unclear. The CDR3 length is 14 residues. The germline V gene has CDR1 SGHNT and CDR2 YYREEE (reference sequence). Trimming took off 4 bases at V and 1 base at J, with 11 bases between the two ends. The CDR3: CASSPWRGNTEAFF. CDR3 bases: TGTGCCAGCAGCCCCTGGCGGGGGAACACTGAAGCTTTCTTT.

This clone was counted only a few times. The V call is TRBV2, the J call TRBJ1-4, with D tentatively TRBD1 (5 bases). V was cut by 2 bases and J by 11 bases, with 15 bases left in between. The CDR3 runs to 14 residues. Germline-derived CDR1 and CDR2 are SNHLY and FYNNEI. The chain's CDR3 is CASSEQGLSRKLFF. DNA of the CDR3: TGTGCCAGCAGTGAACAGGGCCTCTCGAGGAAACTGTTTTTT.

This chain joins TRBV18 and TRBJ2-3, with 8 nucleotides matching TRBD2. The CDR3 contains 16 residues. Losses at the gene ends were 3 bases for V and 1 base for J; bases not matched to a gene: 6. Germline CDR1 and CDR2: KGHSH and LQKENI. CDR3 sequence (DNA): TGTGCCAGCTCACCGGACGCGGGAGGCGGCACAGATACGCAGTATTTT. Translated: CASSPDAGGGTDTQYF. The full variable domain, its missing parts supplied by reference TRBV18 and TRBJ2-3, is NAGVMQNPRHLVRRRGQEARLRCSPMKGHSHVYWYRQLPEEGLKFMVYLQKENIIDESGMPKERFSAEFPKEGPSILRIQQVVRGDSAAYFCASSPDAGGGTDTQYFGPGTRLTVL.

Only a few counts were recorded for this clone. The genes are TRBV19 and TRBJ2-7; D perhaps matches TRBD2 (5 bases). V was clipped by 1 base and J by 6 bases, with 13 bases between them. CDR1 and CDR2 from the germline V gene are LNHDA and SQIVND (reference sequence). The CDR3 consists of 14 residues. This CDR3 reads CASSIGTSFAEQYF. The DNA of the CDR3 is TGTGCCAGTAGTATAGGGACTTCCTTCGCCGAGCAGTACTTC.

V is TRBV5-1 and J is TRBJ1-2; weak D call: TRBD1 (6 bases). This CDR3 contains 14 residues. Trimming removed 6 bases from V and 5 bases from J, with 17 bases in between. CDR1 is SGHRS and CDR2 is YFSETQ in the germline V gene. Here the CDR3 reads CASTPDSFSYGYTF. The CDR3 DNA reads TGCGCCAGCACCCCGGACAGTTTTTCGTATGGCTACACCTTC.

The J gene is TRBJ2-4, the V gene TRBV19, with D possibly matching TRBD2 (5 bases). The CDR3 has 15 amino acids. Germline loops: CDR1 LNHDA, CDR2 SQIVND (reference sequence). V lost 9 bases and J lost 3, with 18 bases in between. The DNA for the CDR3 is TGTGCCAGCTTGTCTCCCAGCGGAGGCAAAAACATTCAGTACTTC. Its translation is CASLSPSGGKNIQYF.

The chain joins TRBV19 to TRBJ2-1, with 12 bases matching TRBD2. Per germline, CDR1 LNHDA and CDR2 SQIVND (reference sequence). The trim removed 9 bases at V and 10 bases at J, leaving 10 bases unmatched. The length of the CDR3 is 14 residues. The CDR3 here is CASSRTSGVKEQFF. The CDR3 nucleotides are TGTGCCAGCTCACGGACTAGCGGGGTAAAGGAGCAGTTCTTC.

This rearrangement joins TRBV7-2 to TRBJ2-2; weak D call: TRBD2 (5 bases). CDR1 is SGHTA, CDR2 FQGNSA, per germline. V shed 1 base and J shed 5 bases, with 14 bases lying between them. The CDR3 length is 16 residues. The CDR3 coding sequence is TGTGCCAGCAGCTTAGTGAGTCTAGCTATGACCGGGGAGCTGTTTTTT. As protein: CASSLVSLAMTGELFF.

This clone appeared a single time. CDR3 in amino acids: CASSLDGTGGETQYF. CDR3 in DNA: TGTGCCAGCTCACTAGATGGGACAGGGGGAGAGACCCAGTACTTC. The chain carries TRBV18 and TRBJ2-5, with 11 bases that match TRBD1. V trimming: 4 bases; J trimming: 4 bases; junction bases outside the gene matches: 5. The CDR3 is 15 residues long. CDR1 and CDR2 (germline): KGHSH, LQKENI.

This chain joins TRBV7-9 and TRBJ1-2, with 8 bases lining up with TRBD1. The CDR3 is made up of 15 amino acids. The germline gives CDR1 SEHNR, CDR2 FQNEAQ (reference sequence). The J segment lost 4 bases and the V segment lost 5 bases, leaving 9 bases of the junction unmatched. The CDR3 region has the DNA TGTGCCAGCAGCCAGGCGGCAGGGGGCTTCTATGGCTACACCTTC. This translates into CASSQAAGGFYGYTF.

CDR3 loop: CASSGYGGSSGANVLTF. CDR3 bases: TGTGCCAGTAGTGGGTATGGAGGAAGCTCTGGGGCCAACGTCCTGACTTTC. The chain couples TRBV19 to TRBJ2-6; possible D gene TRBD2, 5 bases. There are 17 residues in the CDR3. Deletions cut 5 bases from V and 0 bases from J, with 14 bases between. Germline V CDR1 and CDR2: LNHDA, SQIVND (reference sequence).

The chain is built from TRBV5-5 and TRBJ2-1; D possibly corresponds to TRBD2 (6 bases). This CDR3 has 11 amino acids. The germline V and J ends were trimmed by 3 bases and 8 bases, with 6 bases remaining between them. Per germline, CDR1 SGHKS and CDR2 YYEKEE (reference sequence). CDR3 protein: CASSWDYEQFF. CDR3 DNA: TGTGCCAGCAGCTGGGACTATGAGCAGTTCTTC. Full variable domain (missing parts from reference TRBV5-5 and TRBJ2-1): DAGVTQSPTHLIKTRGQQVTLRCSPISGHKSVSWYQQVLGQGPQFIFQYYEKEERGRGNFPDRFSARQFPNYSSELNVNALLLGDSALYLCASSWDYEQFFGPGTRLTVL.

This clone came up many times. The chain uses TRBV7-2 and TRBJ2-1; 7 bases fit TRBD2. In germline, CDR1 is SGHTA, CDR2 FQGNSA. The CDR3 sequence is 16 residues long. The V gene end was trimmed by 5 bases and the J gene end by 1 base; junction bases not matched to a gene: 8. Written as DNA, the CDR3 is TGTGCCAGCAGCATCTGGGCTAGCGGTTCCTACAATGAGCAGTTCTTC. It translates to CASSIWASGSYNEQFF.

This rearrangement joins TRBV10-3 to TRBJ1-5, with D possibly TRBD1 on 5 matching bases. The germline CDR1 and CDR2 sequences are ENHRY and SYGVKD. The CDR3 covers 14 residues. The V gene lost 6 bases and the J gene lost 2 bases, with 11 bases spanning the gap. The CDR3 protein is CAIRSGDGNQPQHF. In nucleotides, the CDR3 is TGTGCCATCAGATCGGGGGACGGCAATCAGCCCCAGCATTTT.

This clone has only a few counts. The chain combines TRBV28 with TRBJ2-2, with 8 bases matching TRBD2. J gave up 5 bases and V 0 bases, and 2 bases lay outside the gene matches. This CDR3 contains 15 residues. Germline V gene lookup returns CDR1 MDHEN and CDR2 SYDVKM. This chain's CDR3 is CASSLWLAGTGELFF. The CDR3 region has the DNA TGTGCCAGCAGTTTATGGCTAGCGGGTACCGGGGAGCTGTTTTTT.

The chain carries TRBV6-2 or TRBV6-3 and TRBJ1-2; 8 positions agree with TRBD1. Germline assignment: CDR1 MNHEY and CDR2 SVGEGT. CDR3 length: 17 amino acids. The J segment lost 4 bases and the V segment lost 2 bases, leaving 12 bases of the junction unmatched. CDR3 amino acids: CASSYDGQGPSFYGYTF. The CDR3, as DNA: TGTGCCAGCAGTTACGACGGACAGGGACCCTCCTTCTATGGCTACACCTTC.

CDR3 coding DNA: TGTGCCAGTAGCCTCTCTTCCGGTCCGAACAGAGATACGCAGTATTTT. Translated: CASSLSSGPNRDTQYF. The chain couples TRBV19 to TRBJ2-3; D is uncertain. The V and J ends lost 6 bases and 5 bases respectively, with 21 bases between them. Germline values: CDR1 LNHDA, CDR2 SQIVND (reference sequence). The CDR3 length is 16 residues.

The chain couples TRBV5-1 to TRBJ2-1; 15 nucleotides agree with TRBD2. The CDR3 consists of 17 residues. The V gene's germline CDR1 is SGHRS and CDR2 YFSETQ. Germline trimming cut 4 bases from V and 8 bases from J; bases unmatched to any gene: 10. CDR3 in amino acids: CASSVGPRTSGRDEQFF. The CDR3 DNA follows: TGCGCCAGCAGCGTTGGCCCCCGGACTAGCGGGAGGGATGAGCAGTTCTTC.